This is a list of T cell receptor beta chains from one sample in a study of tumor-infiltrating lymphocytes in primary liver carcinoma. In TCRdb, the multiplex PCR reads were re-called with MiXCR into one record per CDR3 protein. The table includes fewer than 70,000 distinct CDR3 sequences, less than 85% detected once. The sequencing input was liver tumor tissue from sampling region 2. The source is a man in his forties with primary liver carcinoma and hepatitis B virus infection. CDR3s include the opening cysteine and the closing phenylalanine or tryptophan. Each record gives: V gene, J gene, CDR3 protein.

v_gene: TRBV19
j_gene: TRBJ1-1
CDR3aa: CASQGAALNEAFF

v_gene: TRBV5-4
j_gene: TRBJ2-7
CDR3aa: CAGSDPGLAGGYEQCF

v_gene: TRBV2
j_gene: TRBJ2-2
CDR3aa: CASSKSGRNTGELFF

v_gene: TRBV6-1
j_gene: TRBJ2-1
CDR3aa: CASHRIPGKYNEQFF

v_gene: TRBV29-1
j_gene: TRBJ1-5
CDR3aa: CSVQAGPAGGNQPQHF

v_gene: TRBV5-1
j_gene: TRBJ1-2
CDR3aa: CVNRLDRNYGYTF

v_gene: TRBV4-1
j_gene: TRBJ1-2
CDR3aa: CPSSRGDRNYGYTF

v_gene: TRBV6-5
j_gene: TRBJ1-5
CDR3aa: CASSSGTGKGPQHF

v_gene: TRBV29-1
j_gene: TRBJ1-5
CDR3aa: CSVVVTQWASNQPQHF

v_gene: TRBV29-1
j_gene: TRBJ2-3
CDR3aa: CSVSDNTDTQYF

v_gene: TRBV5-1
j_gene: TRBJ2-3
CDR3aa: CASSPILAGVTTDTHYF

v_gene: TRBV6-5
j_gene: TRBJ2-1
CDR3aa: CASRPAQSSYNEQFF

v_gene: TRBV4-2
j_gene: TRBJ2-3
CDR3aa: CASSQVALLAGVTDTQYF

v_gene: TRBV6-5
j_gene: TRBJ1-5
CDR3aa: CASRVIRDQPQHF

v_gene: TRBV5-1
j_gene: TRBJ2-2
CDR3aa: CASSLYHRTNTGELFF

v_gene: TRBV11-2
j_gene: TRBJ2-7
CDR3aa: CAGSLTDGAYEQYF

v_gene: TRBV12-3/TRBV12-4
j_gene: TRBJ1-2
CDR3aa: CTSSLTGQDYGYTF

v_gene: TRBV20-1
j_gene: TRBJ2-1
CDR3aa: CSAQGRGDEQFF

v_gene: TRBV12-3/TRBV12-4
j_gene: TRBJ2-7
CDR3aa: CASSMGTEGSYEQYF

v_gene: TRBV11-1
j_gene: TRBJ2-5
CDR3aa: CVSSGQAEVETRYF

v_gene: TRBV11-2
j_gene: TRBJ2-3
CDR3aa: CVSSLQAGVSTDTQYF

v_gene: TRBV4-1
j_gene: TRBJ2-7
CDR3aa: CASSQFLAEQLYEQYF

v_gene: TRBV10-1
j_gene: TRBJ2-5
CDR3aa: CASIDNSKGTQYF

v_gene: TRBV11-2
j_gene: TRBJ2-2
CDR3aa: CASSLATGNTGGPFF

v_gene: TRBV10-3
j_gene: TRBJ2-6
CDR3aa: CAISEQGPGANVLTF

v_gene: TRBV5-1
j_gene: TRBJ2-1
CDR3aa: CTSSPLAGAYNEQFF

v_gene: TRBV4-2
j_gene: TRBJ2-7
CDR3aa: CASSQETAVHEQYF

v_gene: TRBV28
j_gene: TRBJ1-2
CDR3aa: CASTLNRGRGYGYTF

v_gene: TRBV6-5
j_gene: TRBJ1-4
CDR3aa: CASSWTATNEKLFF

v_gene: TRBV9
j_gene: TRBJ2-7
CDR3aa: CASSAGKRDYEQYF

v_gene: TRBV12-3/TRBV12-4
j_gene: TRBJ1-5
CDR3aa: CASSLDDQPQHF

v_gene: TRBV4-1
j_gene: TRBJ1-5
CDR3aa: CASSQQMTCYSNQPQHF

v_gene: TRBV6-1
j_gene: TRBJ2-3
CDR3aa: CASTSTGTPVPLWVRTDTQYF

v_gene: TRBV10-1
j_gene: TRBJ2-1
CDR3aa: CASSEHRTIGRELNEQFF

v_gene: TRBV29-1
j_gene: TRBJ2-1
CDR3aa: CSTGLAGGTEQSF

v_gene: TRBV12-3/TRBV12-4
j_gene: TRBJ2-3
CDR3aa: CASSYRWDCLVTDTQYF

v_gene: TRBV4-3
j_gene: TRBJ2-6
CDR3aa: CASSQGTPGANVLTF

v_gene: TRBV19
j_gene: TRBJ2-1
CDR3aa: CASGEREYDEQFF

v_gene: TRBV6-1
j_gene: TRBJ2-3
CDR3aa: CDGKRGTLTTDTQYF

v_gene: TRBV29-1
j_gene: TRBJ2-1
CDR3aa: CSVEDPDRSSYNEQFF

v_gene: TRBV28
j_gene: TRBJ1-3
CDR3aa: CASSFPGSGNTIYF

v_gene: TRBV10-3
j_gene: TRBJ2-1
CDR3aa: CAIRGTQGNEQFF

v_gene: TRBV5-1
j_gene: TRBJ2-2
CDR3aa: CASCPTGRAITGELFF

v_gene: TRBV11-2
j_gene: TRBJ1-5
CDR3aa: CASSLVGVTGSNQPQQF

v_gene: TRBV12-3/TRBV12-4
j_gene: TRBJ2-7
CDR3aa: CASSLMGGLRPYEQYF

v_gene: TRBV9
j_gene: TRBJ2-2
CDR3aa: CVSSPRDRADQNTGELFF

v_gene: TRBV10-3
j_gene: TRBJ1-3
CDR3aa: CAIRSTGSGNTIYF

v_gene: TRBV7-3
j_gene: TRBJ1-4
CDR3aa: CASSLPSDLWVDEKLFF

v_gene: TRBV11-2
j_gene: TRBJ2-5
CDR3aa: CASSQIPGGGEETQYF